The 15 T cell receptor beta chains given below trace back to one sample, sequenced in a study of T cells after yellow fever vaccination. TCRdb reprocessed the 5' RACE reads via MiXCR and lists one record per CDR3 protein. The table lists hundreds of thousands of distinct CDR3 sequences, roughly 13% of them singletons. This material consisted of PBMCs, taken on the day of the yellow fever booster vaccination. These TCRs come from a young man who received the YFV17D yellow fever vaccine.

CDR3 loop: CASSLASTQETQYF. CDR3 sequence (DNA): TGCGCCAGCAGCTTGGCCTCTACGCAAGAGACCCAGTACTTC. The chain combines TRBV5-1 with TRBJ2-5; D uncertain. CDR3 length equals 14 residues. V was clipped by 0 bases and J by 2 bases, with 8 bases between them. CDR1 SGHRS and CDR2 YFSETQ come from the germline V gene. Full variable domain (rest looked up from reference TRBV5-1 and TRBJ2-5): KAGVTQTPRYLIKTRGQQVTLSCSPISGHRSVSWYQQTPGQGLQFLFEYFSETQRNKGNFPGRFSGRQFSNSRSEMNVSTLELGDSALYLCASSLASTQETQYFGPGTRLLVL.

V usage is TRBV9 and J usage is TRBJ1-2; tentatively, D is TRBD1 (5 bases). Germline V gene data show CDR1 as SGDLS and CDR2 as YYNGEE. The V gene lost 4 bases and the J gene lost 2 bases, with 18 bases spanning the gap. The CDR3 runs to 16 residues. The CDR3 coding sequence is TGTGCCAGCAGCCCTCGCGGGGCCCCAGGGAACTATGGCTACACCTTC. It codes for CASSPRGAPGNYGYTF.

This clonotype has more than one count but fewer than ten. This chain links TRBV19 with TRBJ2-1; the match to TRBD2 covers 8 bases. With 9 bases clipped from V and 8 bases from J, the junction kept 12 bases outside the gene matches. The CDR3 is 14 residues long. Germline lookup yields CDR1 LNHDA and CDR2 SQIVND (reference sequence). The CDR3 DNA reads TGTGCCAGCGCCCTAATAGCGGGATATGATGAGCAGTTCTTC. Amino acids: CASALIAGYDEQFF.

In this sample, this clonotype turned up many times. The CDR3 DNA reads as TGTGCCAGCAGCTTAGAAATAGGCAGGTTCGATGGGCAGTACTTC. This gives the protein CASSLEIGRFDGQYF. The chain is built from TRBV7-2 and TRBJ2-7; D is unclear. This CDR3 has 15 residues. V was trimmed by 1 base and J by 9 bases, leaving 19 bases between them. CDR1 and CDR2 from the germline V gene are SGHTA and FQGNSA. The full variable domain, with the rest looked up from reference TRBV7-2 and TRBJ2-7, is GAGVSQSPSNKVTEKGKDVELRCDPISGHTALYWYRQSLGQGLEFLIYFQGNSAPDKSGLPSDRFSAERTGGSVSTLTIQRTQQEDSAVYLCASSLEIGRFDGQYFGPGTRLTVT.

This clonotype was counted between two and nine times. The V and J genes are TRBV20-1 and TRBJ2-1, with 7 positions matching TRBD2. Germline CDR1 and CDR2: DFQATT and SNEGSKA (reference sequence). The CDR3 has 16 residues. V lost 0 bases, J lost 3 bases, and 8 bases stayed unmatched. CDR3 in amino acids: CSARDGGGENYNEQFF. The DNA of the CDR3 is TGCAGTGCTAGAGATGGTGGGGGGGAGAACTACAATGAGCAGTTCTTC.

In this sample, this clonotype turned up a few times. The CDR3 bases are TGCAGTGCGTCGCTAGCGGGATTGGGCACCGGGGAGCTGTTTTTT. Translation: CSASLAGLGTGELFF. The chain joins TRBV20-1 to TRBJ2-2, with TRBD2 matching over 9 bases. Germline trimming cut 6 bases from V and 4 bases from J; bases unmatched to any gene: 9. The CDR3 runs 15 residues. Germline V lookup: CDR1 DFQATT, CDR2 SNEGSKA (reference sequence).

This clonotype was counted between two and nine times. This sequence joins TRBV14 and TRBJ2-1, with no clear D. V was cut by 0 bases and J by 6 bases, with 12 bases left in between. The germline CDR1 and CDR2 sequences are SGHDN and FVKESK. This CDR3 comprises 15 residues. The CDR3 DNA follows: TGTGCCAGCAGCCAAGATTTAAGGGTCGCCAATGAGCAGTTCTTC. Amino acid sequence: CASSQDLRVANEQFF.

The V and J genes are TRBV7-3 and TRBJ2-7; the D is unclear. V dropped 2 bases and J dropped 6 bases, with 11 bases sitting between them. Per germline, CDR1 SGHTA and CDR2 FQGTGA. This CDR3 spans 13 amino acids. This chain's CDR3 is CASSLSPLGEQYF. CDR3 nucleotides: TGTGCCAGCAGCTTATCACCCCTTGGCGAGCAGTACTTC.

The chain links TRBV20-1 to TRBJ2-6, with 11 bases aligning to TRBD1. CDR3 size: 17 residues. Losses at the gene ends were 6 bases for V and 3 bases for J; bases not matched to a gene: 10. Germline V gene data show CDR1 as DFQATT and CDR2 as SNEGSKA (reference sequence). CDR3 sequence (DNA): TGCAGTGCAACCCCGGGACAGGGGGGTCTTGGGGCCAACGTCCTGACTTTC. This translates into CSATPGQGGLGANVLTF.

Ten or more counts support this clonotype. The CDR3 sequence is CASSSNIAGVDEQFF. Written as DNA, the CDR3 is TGTGCCAGCAGCTCGAACATAGCGGGAGTGGATGAGCAGTTCTTC. The genes are TRBV7-4 and TRBJ2-1; 9 bases map to TRBD2. Germline assignment: CDR1 SGHVT and CDR2 SQSDAQ. Trimming cost V 4 bases and J 8 bases; bases outside gene matches: 9. The CDR3 consists of 15 residues.

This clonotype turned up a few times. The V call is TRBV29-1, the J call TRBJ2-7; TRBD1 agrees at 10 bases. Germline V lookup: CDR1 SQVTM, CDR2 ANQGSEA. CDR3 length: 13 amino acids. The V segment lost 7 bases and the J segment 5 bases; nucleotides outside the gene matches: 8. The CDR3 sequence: CSAGQGGENEQYF. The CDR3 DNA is TGCAGCGCTGGACAGGGGGGCGAAAACGAGCAGTACTTC.

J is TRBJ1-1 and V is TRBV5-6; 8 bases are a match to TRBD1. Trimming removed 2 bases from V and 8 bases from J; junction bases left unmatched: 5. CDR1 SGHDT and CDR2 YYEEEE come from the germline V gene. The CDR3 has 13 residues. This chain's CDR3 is CASSLPTGGEAFF. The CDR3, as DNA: TGTGCCAGCAGCTTACCCACAGGGGGGGAAGCTTTCTTT.

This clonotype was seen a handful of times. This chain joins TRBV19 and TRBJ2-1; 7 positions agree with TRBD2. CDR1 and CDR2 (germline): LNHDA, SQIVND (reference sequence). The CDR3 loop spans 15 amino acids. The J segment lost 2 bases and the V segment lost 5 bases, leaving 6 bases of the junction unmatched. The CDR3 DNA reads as TGTGCCAGTAGTCTCCAGCGGGGTACCTACAATGAGCAGTTCTTC. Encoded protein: CASSLQRGTYNEQFF. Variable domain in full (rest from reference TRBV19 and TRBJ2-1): DGGITQSPKYLFRKEGQNVTLSCEQNLNHDAMYWYRQDPGQGLRLIYYSQIVNDFQKGDIAEGYSVSREKKESFPLTVTSAQKNPTAFYLCASSLQRGTYNEQFFGPGTRLTVL.

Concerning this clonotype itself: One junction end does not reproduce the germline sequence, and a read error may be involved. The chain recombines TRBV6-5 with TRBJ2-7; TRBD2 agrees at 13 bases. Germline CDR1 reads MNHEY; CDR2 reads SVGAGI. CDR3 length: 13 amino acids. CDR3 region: CASSYVGLAGVVF. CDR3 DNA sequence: TGTGCCAGCAGTTACGTCGGACTAGCGGGAGTAGTCTTC.

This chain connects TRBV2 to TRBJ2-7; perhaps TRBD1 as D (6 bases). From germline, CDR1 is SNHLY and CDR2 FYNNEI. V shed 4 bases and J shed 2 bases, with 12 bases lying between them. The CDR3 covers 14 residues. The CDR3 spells CASSVETGAYEQYF. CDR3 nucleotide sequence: TGTGCCAGCAGTGTCGAGACAGGCGCCTACGAGCAGTACTTC. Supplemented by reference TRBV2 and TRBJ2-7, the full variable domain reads EPEVTQTPSHQVTQMGQEVILRCVPISNHLYFYWYRQILGQKVEFLVSFYNNEISEKSEIFDDQFSVERPDGSNFTLKIRSTKLEDSAMYFCASSVETGAYEQYFGPGTRLTVT.